This T cell receptor beta chain was documented in a study of blood T cell repertoires in COVID-19. Turning to the study itself: Acute and convalescent COVID-19 specimens originated in the United States, Italy and Spain. T cells, B-cell-depleted T cells, or PBMCs supplied cDNA or gDNA.

This CDR3 is 15 amino acids long. Germline V gene lookup returns CDR1 PRHDT and CDR2 FYEKMQ (reference sequence). The V segment lost 5 bases and the J segment 0 bases; nucleotides outside the gene matches: 7. Methods used by the authors: Reference gene primer amplification gave estimated nucleated cell counts. Clones were sequenced by immunoSEQ multiplex PCR, and TCRdb holds only the in-frame ones, with some missing. V and J calls plus clone size are reproduced from that table; the DNA served to infer D and trimming. The sample includes some 70,000 clones, 87% of them seen just once. This rearrangement joins TRBV13 to TRBJ2-7; 7 bases are a match to TRBD1. The sequence derives from a man aged 45 to 65 with active COVID-19. Sequencing used peripheral blood. CDR3 protein: CASSPTGTASYEQYF. The CDR3 nucleotides read TGTGCCAGCAGCCCAACCGGGACAGCCTCCTACGAGCAGTACTTC. Together with reference TRBV13 and TRBJ2-7, the CDR3 gives the full variable domain: AAGVIQSPRHLIKEKRETATLKCYPIPRHDTVYWYQQGPGQDPQFLISFYEKMQSDKGSIPDRFSAQQFSDYHSELNMSSLELGDSALYFCASSPTGTASYEQYFGPGTRLTVT.